The 26 T cell receptor beta chains below were found in one sample sequenced in a study of blood T cell repertoires in COVID-19. TCRdb's copy holds only in-frame clones and misses some; the assay was immunoSEQ multiplex PCR. The top ten hold 1.1% of the sample, which has under 450,000 clones, 81% seen once. Sequencing was carried out using peripheral blood. These receptor sequences come from a human donor with acute or convalescent COVID-19. The donor label of this sample is uncertain.

This clone appeared once. CDR3 DNA sequence: TGTGCCTGGAAGGGGGCAGGCTATGGCTACACCTTC. This sequence encodes CAWKGAGYGYTF. The rearrangement joins TRBV30 to TRBJ1-2; TRBD1 agrees at 7 bases. The CDR3 is 12 amino acids. Germline V gene sequence: CDR1 GTSNPN, CDR2 SVGIG (reference sequence). Trimming cost V 4 bases and J 4 bases; bases outside gene matches: 3.

The chain is built from TRBV29-1 and TRBJ2-7, with D perhaps matching TRBD2 (6 bases). The germline CDR1 and CDR2 sequences are SQVTM and ANQGSEA. The V end lost 7 bases, the J end lost 0 bases, and 16 bases lay between the germline ends. The CDR3 loop spans 14 amino acids. This CDR3 is CSGARVGSSYEQYF. In nucleotides, the CDR3 is TGCAGCGGCGCCAGGGTCGGGAGCTCCTACGAGCAGTACTTC.

The DNA of the CDR3 is TGTGCCAGCAGCTCGAGACTAGCTATGTACGAGCAGTACTTC. It codes for CASSSRLAMYEQYF. The chain carries TRBV7-2 and TRBJ2-7; the match to TRBD2 covers 7 bases. V was clipped by 4 bases and J by 4 bases; unmatched bases: 7. There are 14 residues in the CDR3. Germline values: CDR1 SGHTA, CDR2 FQGNSA.

The chain employs TRBV28 and TRBJ2-7, with TRBD1 identical over 9 bases. There are 13 residues in the CDR3. The trim removed 7 bases at V and 3 bases at J, leaving 4 bases unmatched. CDR1 and CDR2 from the germline V gene are MDHEN and SYDVKM. The CDR3 loop reads CASNTGGLYEQYF. For the CDR3, the DNA is TGTGCCAGCAATACAGGGGGCCTCTACGAGCAGTACTTC.

V gene TRBV9 combines with J gene TRBJ2-2, with a possible D match to TRBD1 (6 bases). V was clipped by 0 bases and J by 5 bases, with 11 bases between them. This CDR3 is 15 amino acids long. Germline CDR1 and CDR2: SGDLS and YYNGEE. CDR3 in amino acids: CASSVVGARTGELFF. CDR3 coding DNA: TGTGCCAGCAGCGTAGTGGGGGCGAGAACCGGGGAGCTGTTTTTT.

The V gene is TRBV21-1, the J gene TRBJ2-7; TRBD2 was called by the table and not checked on the DNA. TRBV21-1 is listed as a pseudogene. The CDR3 totals 9 residues. CDR3 coding DNA: TGTGCCAGCCCGAGGGAGCAGTACTTC. Translated, it gives CASPREQYF.

V gene TRBV19 combines with J gene TRBJ1-4, with 7 nucleotides matching TRBD1. The CDR3 extends over 15 amino acids. Germline CDR1 LNHDA, CDR2 SQIVND (reference sequence). J lost 8 bases, V lost 5 bases, and 11 bases had no gene match. The CDR3 coding sequence is TGTGCCAGTAGTTGGAACTCAGGGGGAGCAGAAAAACTGTTTTTT. Protein sequence: CASSWNSGGAEKLFF. The full variable domain, completed using reference TRBV19 and TRBJ1-4, is DGGITQSPKYLFRKEGQNVTLSCEQNLNHDAMYWYRQDPGQGLRLIYYSQIVNDFQKGDIAEGYSVSREKKESFPLTVTSAQKNPTAFYLCASSWNSGGAEKLFFGSGTQLSVL.

The chain links TRBV5-1 to TRBJ2-3; D unclear. The V end lost 0 bases, the J end lost 3 bases, and 5 bases lay between the germline ends. The CDR3 contains 13 residues. Germline V gives CDR1 SGHRS, CDR2 YFSETQ. The chain's CDR3 is CASSLGGTDTQYF. In nucleotides, the CDR3 is TGCGCCAGCAGCTTGGGCGGAACAGATACGCAGTATTTT. Complete variable domain (other parts from reference TRBV5-1 and TRBJ2-3): KAGVTQTPRYLIKTRGQQVTLSCSPISGHRSVSWYQQTPGQGLQFLFEYFSETQRNKGNFPGRFSGRQFSNSRSEMNVSTLELGDSALYLCASSLGGTDTQYFGPGTRLTVL.

This rearrangement joins TRBV7-8 to TRBJ1-5, with 8 bases matching TRBD1. The germline V gene encodes CDR1 SGHVS and CDR2 FQNEAQ. The CDR3 covers 17 residues. The V and J ends lost 5 bases and 1 base, in that order; junction bases with no gene match: 10. This chain's CDR3 is CASSLRQGRWSNQPQHF. The CDR3 DNA sequence: TGTGCCAGCAGCCTGAGACAGGGGCGGTGGAGCAATCAGCCCCAGCATTTT.

This clone was counted a single time. The J gene is TRBJ1-1, the V gene TRBV28, with D tentatively TRBD1 (5 bases). Deletions cut 3 bases from V and 1 base from J, with 6 bases between. The germline gives CDR1 MDHEN, CDR2 SYDVKM. The CDR3 spans 13 residues. DNA for the CDR3: TGTGCCAGCAGTTTCAGGGCGAACACTGAAGCTTTCTTT. This gives the protein CASSFRANTEAFF.

This clone appeared a single time. Written as DNA, the CDR3 is TGTGCCAGTAGTCCCCTCCTCCAGGGGCACAATGAGCAGTTCTTC. Translating it yields CASSPLLQGHNEQFF. V usage is TRBV19 and J usage is TRBJ2-1, with D perhaps matching TRBD1 (6 bases). The V gene lost 5 bases and the J gene lost 5 bases, with 16 bases spanning the gap. CDR1 is LNHDA and CDR2 is SQIVND in the germline V gene (reference sequence). The CDR3 is made up of 15 amino acids. Using reference TRBV19 and TRBJ2-1 for the parts outside the CDR3, the full variable domain is DGGITQSPKYLFRKEGQNVTLSCEQNLNHDAMYWYRQDPGQGLRLIYYSQIVNDFQKGDIAEGYSVSREKKESFPLTVTSAQKNPTAFYLCASSPLLQGHNEQFFGPGTRLTVL.

The chain uses TRBV3-1 (or the pseudogene TRBV3-2) and TRBJ2-7, with unresolved D. The CDR3 consists of 15 residues. V was shortened by 1 base and J by 2 bases, with 12 bases between the two germline ends. The germline V gene has CDR1 LGHDT and CDR2 YNNKEL (reference sequence). The CDR3 loop reads CASSQGTVRTYEQYF. CDR3 bases: TGTGCCAGCAGCCAAGGAACAGTAAGAACCTACGAGCAGTACTTC.

The chain is built from TRBV7-8 and TRBJ1-2; 9 bases line up with TRBD1. The CDR3 extends over 14 amino acids. CDR1 and CDR2 (germline): SGHVS, FQNEAQ. The junction had 4 bases not matched to a gene; V was cut back by 5 bases and J by 3 bases. CDR3 sequence (DNA): TGTGCCAGCAGCAGGGACAGGGCTGACTATGGCTACACCTTC. Translated, it gives CASSRDRADYGYTF.

The J gene is TRBJ2-3, the V gene TRBV2; TRBD1 matches 8 bases. The CDR3 has 14 residues. Losses at the gene ends were 10 bases for V and 2 bases for J; bases not matched to a gene: 8. Per germline, CDR1 SNHLY and CDR2 FYNNEI. CDR3 amino acids: CANRDRGSTDTQYF. The CDR3 DNA reads as TGTGCCAACCGAGACAGGGGTTCCACAGATACGCAGTATTTT.

This clone was detected a few times. The CDR3 nucleotides are TGTGCCAGCAGCCAAGAGGACAGGAGGCTAGCAACTAATGAAAAACTGTTTTTT. It yields the protein CASSQEDRRLATNEKLFF. The chain has TRBV3-1 (or the pseudogene TRBV3-2) and TRBJ1-4, with 7 nucleotides matching TRBD1. J was trimmed by 0 bases and V by 0 bases; bases with no gene match: 7. CDR1 and CDR2 from the germline V gene are LGHDT and YNNKEL (reference sequence). The CDR3 length is 18 residues.

V and J are TRBV11-2 and TRBJ2-1; D possibly corresponds to TRBD1 (6 bases). With 4 bases removed from V and 4 bases from J, the gap between germline ends came to 14 bases. The CDR3 has 15 amino acids. Per the germline V gene, CDR1 is SGHAT and CDR2 is FQNNGV. Here the CDR3 DNA reads TGTGCCAGCAGCTCGCAAGGGACAACGTACAATGAGCAGTTCTTC. It translates to CASSSQGTTYNEQFF.

The gene calls are TRBV10-2 and TRBJ2-7, with D unresolved. CDR3 length: 12 residues. Trimming stripped 2 bases from V and 3 bases from J, with 5 bases between. The germline gives CDR1 WSHSY, CDR2 SAAADI. This CDR3 reads CASSEPGYEQYF. The CDR3 DNA reads as TGCGCCAGCAGTGAGCCAGGCTACGAGCAGTACTTC.

This chain links TRBV27 with TRBJ2-1; tentatively, D is TRBD2 (6 bases). V lost 1 base, J lost 0 bases, and 16 bases lay in between. Germline V gene lookup returns CDR1 MNHEY and CDR2 SMNVEV (reference sequence). CDR3 size: 18 residues. CDR3 in amino acids: CASSLFSRAGSSYNEQFF. DNA of the CDR3: TGTGCCAGCAGTTTATTTTCTCGGGCGGGGAGCTCCTACAATGAGCAGTTCTTC.

The chain recombines TRBV3-1 (or the pseudogene TRBV3-2) with TRBJ2-1; 14 positions match TRBD2. The CDR3 is 17 residues long. After removal of 3 bases from V and 9 bases from J, the junction contained 10 bases not matched to a gene. Germline CDR1 is LGHDT and CDR2 is YNNKEL (reference sequence). CDR3 region: CASSHPGLAGEVGEQFF. Here the CDR3 DNA reads TGTGCCAGCAGCCACCCGGGACTAGCGGGAGAAGTGGGTGAGCAGTTCTTC.

The chain couples TRBV28 to TRBJ1-1, with D maybe TRBD1 (5 bases). This CDR3 region has 18 residues. Trimming took 6 bases from V and 2 from J, leaving 25 bases between them. The V gene's germline CDR1 is MDHEN and CDR2 SYDVKM. This CDR3 is CASSFRRAGRKINTEAFF. CDR3 DNA sequence: TGTGCCAGCAGCTTCAGACGGGCAGGGCGTAAAATCAACACTGAAGCTTTCTTT.

V gene TRBV5-1 combines with J gene TRBJ1-1, with D possibly being TRBD1 (6 bases). The CDR3 length is 15 residues. The V gene's germline CDR1 is SGHRS and CDR2 YFSETQ. V was clipped by 4 bases and J by 7 bases, with 20 bases between them. The DNA for the CDR3 is TGCGCCAGCAGCGGGTGGGCGGGGGCGAAGGGTGAAGCTTTCTTT. This encodes CASSGWAGAKGEAFF.

The chain is built from TRBV4-2 and TRBJ2-7; D remains ambiguous. Trimming removed 0 bases at V and 0 bases at J, with 15 bases between. Germline CDR1 and CDR2: LGHNA and YNFKEQ. The CDR3 contains 17 residues. CDR3 bases: TGTGCCAGCAGCCAAGATCGGAATTTAGCCAGCTCCTACGAGCAGTACTTC. This sequence encodes CASSQDRNLASSYEQYF.

This chain uses TRBV2 with TRBJ1-2, with D hard to call. Trimming took off 9 bases at V and 0 bases at J, with 11 bases between the two ends. Germline lookup yields CDR1 SNHLY and CDR2 FYNNEI. CDR3 length equals 13 residues. The CDR3 DNA is TGTGCCAGTGACATGGGTCCTAACTATGGCTACACCTTC. Translated, it gives CASDMGPNYGYTF.

This chain connects TRBV18 to TRBJ2-7; 8 nucleotides match TRBD1. The junction had 2 bases not matched to a gene; V was cut back by 4 bases and J by 0 bases. From germline, CDR1 is KGHSH and CDR2 LQKENI. The CDR3 contains 14 residues. The DNA of the CDR3 is TGTGCCAGCTCACTGACAGGGGACTCCTACGAGCAGTACTTC. This sequence encodes CASSLTGDSYEQYF. Full variable domain (missing parts from reference TRBV18 and TRBJ2-7): NAGVMQNPRHLVRRRGQEARLRCSPMKGHSHVYWYRQLPEEGLKFMVYLQKENIIDESGMPKERFSAEFPKEGPSILRIQQVVRGDSAAYFCASSLTGDSYEQYFGPGTRLTVT.

This chain uses TRBV21-1 with TRBJ1-5; the table's TRBD1 call for D was not verified on the DNA. TRBV21-1 is deemed a pseudogene. The CDR3 loop spans 16 amino acids. The CDR3, as DNA: TGTGCCAGCAGCAGGCAGGAAACAGACAGCAATCAGCCCCAGCATTTT. It yields the protein CASSRQETDSNQPQHF.

This clone was observed a single time. DNA for the CDR3: TGCGCCAGCAGCTTGGAAGGAGGACCAACTGAGCAGTACTTC. This gives the protein CASSLEGGPTEQYF. This rearrangement joins TRBV5-1 to TRBJ2-7; D is perhaps TRBD2 (5 bases). Between the trimmed V and J ends, which lost 0 bases and 7 bases, there was a span of 14 bases. This CDR3 is 14 amino acids long. Germline V gene sequence: CDR1 SGHRS, CDR2 YFSETQ.